A single sample is the source of the 5 T cell receptor beta chains below, sequenced in a study of cytomegalovirus exposure and HLA in healthy donors. The primer mix had 60 Vbeta and 13 Jbeta primers. This table comes from immunoSEQ multiplex PCR, and its TCRdb copy is limited to in-frame clones, with some not included. The sample has about 170,000 clones, around 80% seen once. The sequencing input was PBMCs. The receptors shown here come from a man between 18 and 35 years old in good health and CMV-seronegative.

The chain employs TRBV14 and TRBJ2-6; maybe TRBD1 (6 bases). Germline V gene sequence: CDR1 SGHDN, CDR2 FVKESK. This CDR3 spans 18 amino acids. Trimming cost V 2 bases and J 0 bases, with 14 bases left between them. The CDR3 bases are TGTGCCAGCAGCCAACGACCAGGGGTTTTCTCTGGGGCCAACGTCCTGACTTTC. Its protein is CASSQRPGVFSGANVLTF.

The chain has TRBV19 and TRBJ1-3, with 7 bases lining up with TRBD1. CDR1 and CDR2 (germline): LNHDA, SQIVND (reference sequence). The CDR3 covers 15 residues. The J segment lost 3 bases and the V segment lost 4 bases, leaving 6 bases of the junction unmatched. The CDR3 nucleotides are TGTGCCAGTAGTAAAACCGGGACAGTTGGAAACACCATATATTTT. It translates to CASSKTGTVGNTIYF.

The chain combines TRBV5-6 with TRBJ2-1; 10 nucleotides match TRBD2. The trim removed 0 bases at V and 5 bases at J, leaving 8 bases unmatched. Per the germline V gene, CDR1 is SGHDT and CDR2 is YYEEEE. The CDR3 covers 17 residues. CDR3 coding DNA: TGTGCCAGCAGCTTGGTATTGCTAGCGGGAGACGACAATGAGCAGTTCTTC. It encodes CASSLVLLAGDDNEQFF.

Comment on this clone: The junction departs from the called germline gene at one end, perhaps through a read error. Other DNA sequences in the sample encode the same CDR3. V gene TRBV15 combines with J gene TRBJ2-2; D is perhaps TRBD1 (6 bases). This CDR3 has 15 amino acids. Looked up from germline, CDR1 is LNHNV and CDR2 is YYDKDF (reference sequence). In DNA form, the CDR3 reads TGTGCCACCAGCAGAGGGGCAGGGGACCCCGGGGAGCTGTTCTTT. Its translation is CATSRGAGDPGELFF.

The gene calls are TRBV2 and TRBJ2-7; 10 bases match TRBD2. Trimming took 5 bases from V and 6 from J; bases not matched to a gene: 7. The CDR3 is made up of 14 amino acids. Germline assignment: CDR1 SNHLY and CDR2 FYNNEI. The CDR3 coding sequence is TGTGCCAGCAGTACTAGCGGGGCCTCCACCGAGCAGTACTTC. Encoded protein: CASSTSGASTEQYF.